This TCR beta chain was sequenced in a study of blood T cell repertoires in COVID-19 (dated by TCRdb to between 2020 and 2021). Background for the entire study: Samples covering the acute and convalescent phases of COVID-19 were provided by collaborators in the United States, Italy and Spain. Nearly every sample came with metadata listing a de-identified subject ID, COVID-19 status, age in years and sex. The dataset comprised deeply sampled blood TCRbeta repertoires from subjects exposed to, actively infected with, or recovered from COVID-19. Samples were obtained from the ongoing ImmuneRACE study (first 160 participants) and from over 1,000 subjects provided by 6 global collaborators. The material from the prospective study consisted of cDNA or gDNA derived from T cells, B-cell-depleted T cells, or PBMCs. Where HLA class I and class II types were available, the types were taken from metadata supplied by the sample provider, not from assay-based typing. The repertoires were released in a freely available public database intended as a resource for research on the immune response to SARS-CoV-2.

The collaborating institutions used their own protocols to collect whole blood in K2EDTA tubes. For TCRbeta analysis, collaborators shipped samples in one of three forms: frozen whole blood, isolated PBMCs, or DNA extracted from either of those sample types. The V end loses 0 bases and the J end loses 4 bases, and a stretch of 13 bases separates them. The germline V gene supplies CDR1 SGHRS and CDR2 YFSETQ. Its CDR3 holds 15 amino acids, cysteine through phenylalanine. CDR3 DNA only is kept here, 45 bases in frame from base 1. Summary of the overall study and its limitations: How much clinical and demographic metadata was included differed by source and by participant, and the metadata was provided uncurated.

TCRbeta CDR3 regions were amplified from genomic DNA by means of the immunoSEQ Assay, a bias-controlled multiplex PCR. Regarding the original processing steps: The number of nucleated cells in each sample was estimated from the amplification of reference gene primers within the assay. Sequence reads were collapsed and filtered to measure the absolute abundance of every unique TCRbeta CDR3 rearrangement. For each sample, productive Simpson clonality was calculated as the square root of Simpson's diversity index across productive rearrangements. This immuneACCESS table, as held by TCRdb, lists in-frame sequences with V and J called but not all clones. Of the missing ones, under half trace to an unresolved V gene in checked studies; the others have no known cause. That table is the source of V, J and clone size, and D and trimming were worked out from the DNA. This sample holds about 210,000 clones; about four fifths were observed only once. The biggest ten clones account for approximately 8.1% of the sample.

In regard to this clone: Its antigen specificity is not known. The sample holds no much larger clone one base away, and base qualities are not on file.

This sequence was found in a woman between 45 and 60 years old with active or convalescent COVID-19. The specimen was peripheral blood. The V and J genes are TRBV5-1 and TRBJ1-2; matching of 5 bases hints at TRBD1 as the D gene. CDR3 protein: CASSLGQGSSYGYTF. The sequence in DNA is TGCGCCAGCAGCTTGGGGCAGGGCTCGAGCTATGGCTACACCTTC.